This passage covers 8 T cell receptor beta chains from one sample sequenced in a study of response to subunit inactivated influenza vaccine. MiXCR, run by TCRdb on the RT-PCR reads, gives a single entry per CDR3 protein. The sample has hundreds of thousands of distinct CDR3 sequences, around a sixth seen once. This material consisted of PBMCs from blood, taken 5 to 6 days after vaccination. The receptors were gathered from a man over 45 who received an inactivated influenza vaccine.

This clonotype has just a few counts. J is TRBJ1-3 and V is TRBV5-1; D unresolved. The CDR3 runs 15 residues. Germline-derived CDR1 and CDR2 are SGHRS and YFSETQ. The V end was cut by 5 bases, the J end by 0 bases, with 12 bases between. Here the CDR3 reads CASSADGRSGNTIYF. The DNA of the CDR3 is TGCGCCAGCAGTGCGGACGGACGCTCTGGAAACACCATATATTTT.

This clonotype was found a few times. The chain recombines TRBV20-1 with TRBJ2-1; D uncertain. CDR1 is DFQATT, CDR2 SNEGSKA, per germline (reference sequence). The length of the CDR3 is 12 residues. The V end was cut by 6 bases, the J end by 9 bases, with 15 bases between. The CDR3 loop reads CSAPHPAFEQFF. The DNA of the CDR3 is TGCAGTGCCCCTCACCCAGCGTTTGAGCAGTTCTTC.

A few counts support this clonotype. The chain uses TRBV20-1 and TRBJ2-1; tentative D call: TRBD1 (8 bases). Trimming stripped 6 bases from V and 4 bases from J, with 22 bases between. Germline V gives CDR1 DFQATT, CDR2 SNEGSKA (reference sequence). The CDR3 consists of 16 residues. The CDR3 protein is CSAADRGRGGYNEQFF. The CDR3, as DNA: TGCAGTGCAGCCGACAGGGGAAGGGGAGGGTACAATGAGCAGTTCTTC.

V is TRBV20-1 and J is TRBJ2-1; TRBD2 agrees at 10 bases. Unmatched junction bases numbered 9, after V lost 6 bases and J lost 4 bases. This CDR3 region has 15 residues. Germline V gene lookup returns CDR1 DFQATT and CDR2 SNEGSKA (reference sequence). The CDR3 sequence is CSAEYLAGDYNEQFF. The CDR3 DNA sequence: TGCAGTGCGGAGTACCTAGCGGGAGATTACAATGAGCAGTTCTTC.

The chain recombines TRBV25-1 with TRBJ2-4; D uncertain. Germline CDR1 reads MGHDK; CDR2 reads SYGVNS. CDR3 length: 13 amino acids. V was cut by 3 bases and J by 10 bases, with 13 bases left in between. The CDR3 reads CASSDPLWKIQYF. For the CDR3, the DNA is TGTGCCAGCAGTGACCCCCTATGGAAAATTCAGTACTTC. The full variable domain, its missing parts supplied by reference TRBV25-1 and TRBJ2-4, is EADIYQTPRYLVIGTGKKITLECSQTMGHDKMYWYQQDPGMELHLIHYSYGVNSTEKGDLSSESTVSRIRTEHFPLTLESARPSHTSQYLCASSDPLWKIQYFGAGTRLSVL.

This clonotype was observed once. CDR3 residues: CASGRTHEAFF. The DNA of the CDR3 is TGTGCCAGCGGACGGACCCATGAAGCTTTCTTT. V is TRBV27 and J is TRBJ1-1, with no clear D. V lost 8 bases, J lost 7 bases, and 11 bases lay in between. The CDR3 extends over 11 amino acids. From germline, CDR1 is MNHEY and CDR2 SMNVEV (reference sequence).

The J gene is TRBJ2-3, the V gene TRBV5-1; 11 nucleotides match TRBD2. Trimming cost V 7 bases and J 4 bases; bases outside gene matches: 8. This CDR3 has 15 residues. Germline V gene sequence: CDR1 SGHRS, CDR2 YFSETQ. This CDR3 is CASYISGGAPDTQYF. The CDR3, as DNA: TGCGCCAGCTATATTAGCGGGGGGGCCCCAGATACGCAGTATTTT.

The chain employs TRBV5-8 and TRBJ2-3; 9 bases are a match to TRBD2. The germline gives CDR1 SGHTS, CDR2 YDEGEE. This CDR3 has 15 residues. V dropped 5 bases and J dropped 5; count of bases not matched to a gene: 9. The CDR3 nucleotides are TGTGCCAGCAGGCCGCGGGGGGGCCTTGGAGATACGCAGTATTTT. Residues: CASRPRGGLGDTQYF.